The next 11 T cell receptor beta chains were all read from a single sample in a study of blood T cell repertoires in COVID-19. The table came from immunoSEQ multiplex PCR; TCRdb's copy has only in-frame clones and leaves some out. The sample includes 100,000 or so clones, less than 90% seen only once; the top ten take around 2%. Material for sequencing was peripheral blood. The receptor set was obtained from an older man with active or convalescent COVID-19.

The rearrangement links TRBV11-3 to TRBJ2-7, with TRBD1 matching over 8 bases. CDR1 and CDR2 from the germline V gene are SGHNT and YENEEA. With V trimmed by 5 bases and J by 0 bases, 6 bases remained unmatched. The CDR3 contains 15 residues. As DNA, the CDR3 is TGTGCCAGCAGCATCGGGACAGGTGGCTCCTACGAGCAGTACTTC. It is translated as CASSIGTGGSYEQYF.

V gene TRBV6-2 or TRBV6-3 combines with J gene TRBJ1-5, with D uncertain. Germline CDR1 reads MNHEY; CDR2 reads SVGEGT. The CDR3 sequence is 16 residues long. V was trimmed by 0 bases and J by 5 bases, leaving 14 bases between them. The CDR3 sequence: CASSYSIALFYQPQHF. CDR3 bases: TGTGCCAGCAGTTACTCGATAGCCCTTTTTTATCAGCCCCAGCATTTT.

This clone was detected a few times. The rearrangement uses TRBV6-4 and TRBJ2-3, with TRBD2 identical over 11 bases. CDR1 is MRHNA, CDR2 SNTAGT, per germline. The ends lost 5 bases at V and 7 bases at J; junction bases unmatched: 5. CDR3 size: 14 residues. CDR3 nucleotides: TGTGCCAGCAGTCAAACTAGCGGGGGTCATACGCAGTATTTT. Protein sequence: CASSQTSGGHTQYF.

The chain joins TRBV6-2 or TRBV6-3 to TRBJ2-1, with D perhaps TRBD1 (6 bases). With 4 bases removed from V and 12 bases from J, the gap between germline ends came to 25 bases. The CDR3 spans 16 residues. Germline CDR1 is MNHEY and CDR2 is SVGEGT. The CDR3 loop is CASSLRDGGQRGGQFF. The CDR3 DNA reads as TGTGCCAGCAGTTTACGGGACGGTGGACAGCGTGGGGGGCAGTTCTTC.

In this sample, this clone turned up once. J is TRBJ1-1 and V is TRBV20-1; no clear D. This CDR3 spans 16 amino acids. Germline values: CDR1 DFQATT, CDR2 SNEGSKA (reference sequence). The V gene lost 3 bases and the J gene lost 1 base, with 18 bases spanning the gap. The chain's CDR3 is CSASKAGALKNTEAFF. The CDR3 DNA is TGCAGTGCTAGTAAGGCAGGTGCTTTGAAGAACACTGAAGCTTTCTTT.

J is TRBJ2-3 and V is TRBV5-4, with D tentatively TRBD2 (7 bases). The germline gives CDR1 SGHNT, CDR2 YYREEE (reference sequence). This CDR3 contains 16 residues. With 4 bases removed from V and 0 bases from J, the gap between germline ends came to 15 bases. CDR3 sequence (DNA): TGTGCCAGCAGCCCTAGGGGGGGCCCTAGCACAGATACGCAGTATTTT. Translating gives CASSPRGGPSTDTQYF.

This chain links TRBV10-3 with TRBJ1-5; TRBD1 agrees at 8 bases. The germline gives CDR1 ENHRY, CDR2 SYGVKD. V was clipped by 5 bases and J by 7 bases; unmatched bases: 10. The CDR3 spans 15 residues. The CDR3 loop reads CAISSMDREGQPQHF. The CDR3 DNA is TGTGCCATCAGTTCCATGGACAGGGAGGGCCAGCCCCAGCATTTT.

The gene calls are TRBV5-1 and TRBJ2-1, with D tentatively TRBD1 (5 bases). The CDR3 contains 14 residues. Trimming removed 1 base from V and 7 bases from J, with 12 bases in between. Germline V CDR1 and CDR2: SGHRS, YFSETQ. In DNA form, the CDR3 reads TGCGCCAGCAGCTTGCTCCAGGGTTGGAATGAGCAGTTCTTC. As protein: CASSLLQGWNEQFF.

This clone was seen more than once but under ten times. The genes are TRBV30 and TRBJ1-6; a weak D match, TRBD1 (6 bases). This CDR3 is 17 amino acids long. V dropped 4 bases and J dropped 11 bases, with 27 bases sitting between them. From germline, CDR1 is GTSNPN and CDR2 SVGIG (reference sequence). The CDR3 DNA follows: TGTGCCTGGAATAAATCCGGGGGGGCGCGTATCTTCCCACCCCTCCACTTT. Its translation: CAWNKSGGARIFPPLHF.

The rearrangement joins TRBV6-1 to TRBJ2-2; 9 bases align to TRBD2. V lost 8 bases and J lost 4; bases outside the gene matches: 14. From germline, CDR1 is MNHNS and CDR2 SASEGT. The CDR3 length is 17 residues. The CDR3 region is CASRAGGGALITGELFF. Here the CDR3 DNA reads TGTGCCAGCCGTGCGGGCGGGGGGGCCTTGATCACCGGGGAGCTGTTTTTT.

The V call is TRBV7-6, the J call TRBJ2-3; 10 positions match TRBD2. This CDR3 spans 16 amino acids. CDR1 and CDR2 (germline): SGHVS, FNYEAQ. J lost 4 bases, V lost 1 base, and 5 bases had no gene match. The CDR3 sequence: CASSLVAGGGADTQYF. The CDR3 region has the DNA TGTGCCAGCAGCTTAGTAGCGGGGGGTGGTGCAGATACGCAGTATTTT.